Presented here are 9 T cell receptor beta chains from one specimen sequenced in a study of T cells in Graves' hyperthyroidism and ophthalmopathy. There were TCR beta CDR3 regions amplified from RNA transcripts. The HTBI primer set served for first-round RT-PCR of the TCR CDR3. TCRdb re-called the multiplex PCR reads through MiXCR, storing one row per CDR3 protein. The repertoire holds fewer than 750,000 distinct CDR3 sequences, with roughly 14% as singletons. The sequenced sample consisted of blood. The receptors originated from a woman aged 40-49 years with Graves' ophthalmopathy.

This clonotype has a count of ten or more. This chain links TRBV5-1 with TRBJ1-1; D is possibly TRBD1 (6 bases). Germline V lookup: CDR1 SGHRS, CDR2 YFSETQ. Trimming took 5 bases from V and 0 from J, leaving 14 bases between them. This CDR3 has 15 residues. The CDR3 region has the DNA TGCGCCAGCAGACCCTCTGGACAGCTGAACACTGAAGCTTTCTTT. Translated, it gives CASRPSGQLNTEAFF.

This clonotype was seen repeatedly, ten times or more. The chain's CDR3 is CASSQDPGQSYEQYF. As DNA, the CDR3 is TGTGCCAGCAGCCAAGATCCAGGACAGTCCTACGAGCAGTACTTC. This chain links TRBV4-2 with TRBJ2-7; TRBD1 might be the D (6 bases). The CDR3 is made up of 15 amino acids. Trimming cost V 0 bases and J 1 base, with 10 bases left between them. Per the germline V gene, CDR1 is LGHNA and CDR2 is YNFKEQ.

This clonotype was counted many times. This sequence joins TRBV29-1 and TRBJ2-5; 9 bases align to TRBD2. V dropped 6 bases and J dropped 4; count of bases not matched to a gene: 9. Germline V gene lookup returns CDR1 SQVTM and CDR2 ANQGSEA. The CDR3 spans 14 residues. The CDR3 reads CSVRTSERGETQYF. CDR3 DNA: TGCAGCGTCAGGACTAGCGAGAGGGGAGAGACCCAGTACTTC.

The chain is built from TRBV12-3 or TRBV12-4 and TRBJ1-5; the D gene is possibly TRBD1 (5 bases). Trimming removed 5 bases at V and 11 bases at J, with 16 bases between. This CDR3 contains 13 residues. The CDR3 here is CASSPGVGVAQHF. CDR3 nucleotide sequence: TGTGCCAGCAGTCCGGGGGTTGGTGTGGCCCAGCATTTT.

This clonotype came up many times. The chain joins TRBV7-2 to TRBJ2-2; D unresolved. CDR1 SGHTA and CDR2 FQGNSA come from the germline V gene. Trimming pared 5 bases from V and 2 bases from J, leaving 12 bases between. This CDR3 contains 15 residues. In nucleotides, the CDR3 is TGTGCCAGCAGCCCCCACACTCCAAACACCGGGGAGCTGTTTTTT. Translation gives CASSPHTPNTGELFF. Variable domain in full (rest from reference TRBV7-2 and TRBJ2-2): GAGVSQSPSNKVTEKGKDVELRCDPISGHTALYWYRQSLGQGLEFLIYFQGNSAPDKSGLPSDRFSAERTGGSVSTLTIQRTQQEDSAVYLCASSPHTPNTGELFFGEGSRLTVL.

The V gene is TRBV11-2, the J gene TRBJ2-7; 9 bases agree with TRBD2. The CDR3 is 17 amino acids. CDR1 and CDR2 from the germline V gene are SGHAT and FQNNGV. Losses at the gene ends were 1 base for V and 2 bases for J; bases not matched to a gene: 9. The CDR3 loop reads CASSLVRASGRPYEQYF. DNA for the CDR3: TGTGCCAGCAGCTTAGTCCGAGCCAGCGGGAGGCCCTACGAGCAGTACTTC.

CDR3 sequence reads: CATSRGRETETQYF. CDR3 coding DNA: TGTGCCACCAGCAGAGGGAGAGAGACTGAGACCCAGTACTTC. The chain joins TRBV15 to TRBJ2-5; D is unresolved. V lost 1 base, J lost 5 bases, and 11 bases lay in between. This CDR3 contains 14 residues. Germline CDR1 is LNHNV and CDR2 is YYDKDF (reference sequence).

In its sample, this clonotype was seen a few times. This chain links TRBV7-2 with TRBJ2-4; weak D call: TRBD2 (6 bases). V was cut by 4 bases and J by 0 bases, with 10 bases left in between. Germline loops: CDR1 SGHTA, CDR2 FQGNSA. The CDR3 loop spans 15 amino acids. The CDR3 is CASSYPGLAKNIQYF. As DNA, the CDR3 is TGTGCCAGCAGCTATCCGGGACTAGCCAAAAACATTCAGTACTTC. The complete variable domain, with remaining parts taken from reference TRBV7-2 and TRBJ2-4, reads GAGVSQSPSNKVTEKGKDVELRCDPISGHTALYWYRQSLGQGLEFLIYFQGNSAPDKSGLPSDRFSAERTGGSVSTLTIQRTQQEDSAVYLCASSYPGLAKNIQYFGAGTRLSVL.

This clonotype was counted a few times. The V call is TRBV12-3 or TRBV12-4, the J call TRBJ1-2; TRBD1 is a possible D gene (5 bases). Trimming cost V 3 bases and J 6 bases, with 14 bases left between them. The CDR3 contains 14 residues. This CDR3 reads CASSFLLGPHGYTF. The CDR3 DNA sequence: TGTGCCAGCAGTTTTCTTCTGGGGCCTCATGGCTACACCTTC.